This T cell receptor beta chain was sequenced during a study of cytomegalovirus exposure and HLA in healthy donors. This clone has a single count. What it recognizes is unknown. Study outcomes and limitations: Analyzed later, most CMV-associated TCR beta chains appeared HLA-restricted. An analysis done earlier found most TCR beta V segments productive about 87% or about 30% of the time.

Primers: 60 Vbeta forward and 13 Jbeta reverse. The table came from immunoSEQ multiplex PCR; TCRdb's copy has only in-frame clones and leaves some out. The sample holds around 230,000 clones, more than 70% seen once. From germline, CDR1 is SGDLS and CDR2 YYNGEE. V was clipped by 3 bases and J by 0 bases, with 9 bases between them. This CDR3 contains 15 residues. V is TRBV9 and J is TRBJ1-4; D perhaps matches TRBD1 (6 bases). The clonotype originates from a boy aged 5 to 17 in good health and CMV-seronegative. The material sequenced was PBMCs. CDR3 sequence: CASSEQGATNEKLFF. The CDR3 DNA reads TGTGCCAGCAGCGAACAGGGTGCAACTAATGAAAAACTGTTTTTT. Combining the CDR3 with reference TRBV9 and TRBJ1-4 gives the whole variable domain DSGVTQTPKHLITATGQRVTLRCSPRSGDLSVYWYQQSLDQGLQFLIQYYNGEERAKGNILERFSAQQFPDLHSELNLSSLELGDSALYFCASSEQGATNEKLFFGSGTQLSVL.